This T cell receptor (beta chain) was retrieved from a study of early T cells in non-severe SARS-CoV-2 infection. TCRdb re-called the 5' RACE reads with MiXCR, one entry per CDR3 protein. This table holds tens of thousands of distinct CDR3 sequences, around 4.3% found once. This clonotype showed up many times. The CDR3 sequence is 17 residues long. The germline V gene has CDR1 DFQATT and CDR2 SNEGSKA (reference sequence). V was cut by 1 base and J by 3 bases, with 19 bases left in between. Sequenced input: whole blood. The chain employs TRBV20-1 and TRBJ1-5; D unclear. The receptor was derived from an adult who was a healthcare worker with PCR-confirmed SARS-CoV-2 infection or an uninfected control (not recorded which). CDR3 nucleotide sequence: TGCAGTGCTAGAGCCCATAGCGATCGCCTCTCCAATCAGCCCCAGCATTTT. The encoded protein is CSARAHSDRLSNQPQHF.